Listed here are 27 T cell receptor beta chains from one sample, sequenced in a study of T cells in narcolepsy (dated by TCRdb to the late 2010s). The library was produced with the immunoSEQ multiplex PCR assay. TCRdb provides this immuneACCESS table in a form limited to in-frame rearrangements. Some clones are lacking; in checked studies, under half of them reflect an unresolved V gene, and why the rest are absent is not known. In all, the sample holds tens of thousands of clones, and approximately 78% of those were seen once. The ten largest clones represent roughly 1.2% of the sample. Sequencing was done on a sample of CD45RA- memory CD4+ T cells from PBMCs. In light of the paper, this sample's cell subset or site label describes: memory T cells sorted ex vivo from peripheral blood. Receptors originate from a human donor with narcolepsy.

The gene calls are TRBV5-1 and TRBJ1-1, with 8 bases identical to TRBD1. Germline CDR1 reads SGHRS; CDR2 reads YFSETQ. Trimming took 1 base from V and 6 from J; bases not matched to a gene: 5. The CDR3 sequence is 14 residues long. CDR3 amino acids: CASSLYRGTPEAFF. The CDR3 DNA reads TGCGCCAGCAGCTTGTACAGGGGGACTCCTGAAGCTTTCTTT.

This clone has just one count. One end of the junction does not line up with germline, which may come from a read error. V and J are TRBV7-7 and TRBJ2-1; D is unresolved. Germline loops: CDR1 SSHAT, CDR2 FNYEAQ (reference sequence). The CDR3 spans 13 residues. The CDR3 loop is CASSLQPSGQQFF. Here the CDR3 DNA reads TGTGCTAGCAGCCTACAACCCTCCGGTCAGCAGTTCTTC. The entire variable domain, with the rest obtained from reference TRBV7-7 and TRBJ2-1, is as follows: GAGVSQSPRYKVTKRGQDVTLRCDPISSHATLYWYQQALGQGPEFLTYFNYEAQPDKSGLPSDRFSAERPEGSISTLTIQRTEQRDSAMYRCASSLQPSGQQFFGPGTRLTVL.

The V call is TRBV7-2, the J call TRBJ2-7; 11 nucleotides line up with TRBD2. V shed 5 bases, J shed 4 bases, and the junction held 7 bases outside the gene matches. CDR1 and CDR2 from the germline V gene are SGHTA and FQGNSA. There are 15 residues in the CDR3. The CDR3 DNA follows: TGTGCCAGCAGCCGTAGCGGGGGGGCCCGTTACGAGCAGTACTTC. Translation: CASSRSGGARYEQYF.

J is TRBJ2-3 and V is TRBV2, with 15 bases aligning to TRBD2. The CDR3 consists of 19 residues. Per the germline V gene, CDR1 is SNHLY and CDR2 is FYNNEI. With 4 bases clipped from V and 0 bases from J, the junction kept 8 bases outside the gene matches. As DNA, the CDR3 is TGTGCCAGCAGTGTGGGACTAGCGGGGGGATTCTCTAGCACAGATACGCAGTATTTT. Translating gives CASSVGLAGGFSSTDTQYF.

The chain recombines TRBV10-3 with TRBJ1-1; D is undetermined. Looked up from germline, CDR1 is ENHRY and CDR2 is SYGVKD. Trimming pared 8 bases from V and 1 base from J, leaving 8 bases between. The CDR3 runs 12 residues. CDR3 nucleotide sequence: TGTGCCATCGCCCCAGGGAACACTGAAGCTTTCTTT. It encodes CAIAPGNTEAFF.

The J gene is TRBJ2-7, the V gene TRBV6-5, with 11 bases matching TRBD1. CDR1 and CDR2 from the germline V gene are MNHEY and SVGAGI. This CDR3 comprises 14 residues. Losses at the gene ends were 4 bases for V and 3 bases for J; bases not matched to a gene: 2. CDR3 in amino acids: CASSSGTGGYEQYF. For the CDR3, the DNA is TGTGCCAGCAGTTCCGGGACAGGGGGCTACGAGCAGTACTTC.

CDR3 amino acids: CASSVGTDREQSLHF. The CDR3 region has the DNA TGTGCCAGCAGCGTAGGGACTGACAGGGAGCAAAGCCTCCACTTT. This chain joins TRBV9 and TRBJ1-6, with TRBD1 matching over 7 bases. This CDR3 comprises 15 residues. With 0 bases clipped from V and 15 bases from J, the junction kept 12 bases outside the gene matches. In germline, CDR1 is SGDLS, CDR2 YYNGEE. The variable domain in full, completed from reference TRBV9 and TRBJ1-6, reads DSGVTQTPKHLITATGQRVTLRCSPRSGDLSVYWYQQSLDQGLQFLIQYYNGEERAKGNILERFSAQQFPDLHSELNLSSLELGDSALYFCASSVGTDREQSLHFGNGTRLTVT.

The chain couples TRBV6-6 to TRBJ2-6; 9 bases map to TRBD1. The CDR3 contains 16 residues. Germline V lookup: CDR1 MNHNY, CDR2 SVGAGI (reference sequence). The J segment lost 6 bases and the V segment lost 5 bases, leaving 8 bases of the junction unmatched. CDR3 sequence reads: CASSRDRAPSANVLTF. Written as DNA, the CDR3 is TGTGCCAGCAGTAGGGACAGGGCCCCCTCGGCCAACGTCCTGACTTTC.

The chain joins TRBV5-1 to TRBJ2-2; D gene ambiguous. Trimming took 6 bases from V and 6 from J, leaving 15 bases between them. This CDR3 has 14 amino acids. Germline CDR1 reads SGHRS; CDR2 reads YFSETQ. CDR3 sequence: CASTLLALAGELFF. The CDR3, as DNA: TGCGCCAGCACCCTCCTTGCTCTTGCCGGGGAGCTGTTTTTT.

The V gene is TRBV6-6, the J gene TRBJ1-2, with TRBD1 as a possible D gene (6 bases). From germline, CDR1 is MNHNY and CDR2 SVGAGI (reference sequence). The V end lost 5 bases, the J end lost 5 bases, and 9 bases lay between the germline ends. This CDR3 region has 12 residues. This CDR3 reads CASSPTGYGYTF. The CDR3 coding sequence is TGTGCCAGCAGTCCGACAGGATATGGCTACACCTTC.

This chain joins TRBV18 and TRBJ1-2; D is undetermined. This CDR3 region has 16 residues. Per the germline V gene, CDR1 is KGHSH and CDR2 is LQKENI. V lost 3 bases, J lost 8 bases, and 22 bases lay in between. The CDR3 nucleotides are TGTGCCAGCTCACCCCAGGTCCAGAAGATCTATGAAGGCTACACCTTC. Translating gives CASSPQVQKIYEGYTF.

This clone was detected only a few times. The chain carries TRBV28 and TRBJ1-6, with D uncertain. V gave up 2 bases and J gave up 11 bases, with 7 bases separating them. The CDR3 loop spans 12 amino acids. Looked up from germline, CDR1 is MDHEN and CDR2 is SYDVKM. CDR3 amino acids: CASSLGLTPLHF. CDR3 DNA: TGTGCCAGCAGTTTAGGGTTGACACCCCTCCACTTT.

V usage is TRBV7-3 and J usage is TRBJ2-1; TRBD1 matches 8 bases. Trimming removed 5 bases from V and 4 bases from J; junction bases left unmatched: 4. The CDR3 consists of 14 residues. Germline V CDR1 and CDR2: SGHTA, FQGTGA. The CDR3, as DNA: TGTGCCAGCAGCGGGACAGGTCCTTACAATGAGCAGTTCTTC. Translation: CASSGTGPYNEQFF.

Regarding this clone: In the same sample, other DNA sequences code for this CDR3. In nucleotides, the CDR3 is TGTGCCAGTAGGACTGAACAGGGTAGGGTGGCTGGCTACACCTTC. The encoded protein is CASRTEQGRVAGYTF. J is TRBJ1-2 and V is TRBV19; a possible D gene is TRBD1 (6 bases). Germline-derived CDR1 and CDR2 are LNHDA and SQIVND (reference sequence). This CDR3 has 15 residues. V lost 6 bases and J lost 7, with 21 bases in between. The full variable domain, in which reference TRBV19 and TRBJ1-2 provide the parts outside the CDR3, is DGGITQSPKYLFRKEGQNVTLSCEQNLNHDAMYWYRQDPGQGLRLIYYSQIVNDFQKGDIAEGYSVSREKKESFPLTVTSAQKNPTAFYLCASRTEQGRVAGYTFGSGTRLTVV.

The chain couples TRBV2 to TRBJ2-2; D call uncertain. Germline-derived CDR1 and CDR2 are SNHLY and FYNNEI. V lost 5 bases, J lost 8 bases, and 18 bases lay in between. The CDR3 extends over 15 amino acids. In nucleotides, the CDR3 is TGTGCCAGCAGTCCGACCCGGACGGATCAGGGGGAGCTGTTTTTT. This translates into CASSPTRTDQGELFF.

The chain couples TRBV2 to TRBJ2-2; D possibly corresponds to TRBD2 (5 bases). This CDR3 is 15 amino acids long. The germline V gene encodes CDR1 SNHLY and CDR2 FYNNEI. Trimming took off 6 bases at V and 6 bases at J, with 17 bases between the two ends. The CDR3 sequence is CASSQRISGSGELFF. In DNA, the CDR3 is TGTGCCAGCAGCCAACGTATTTCGGGGTCCGGGGAGCTGTTTTTT. Drawing the rest from reference TRBV2 and TRBJ2-2, the complete variable domain is EPEVTQTPSHQVTQMGQEVILRCVPISNHLYFYWYRQILGQKVEFLVSFYNNEISEKSEIFDDQFSVERPDGSNFTLKIRSTKLEDSAMYFCASSQRISGSGELFFGEGSRLTVL.

The chain links TRBV5-1 to TRBJ1-6; possibly TRBD1 for D (5 bases). This CDR3 is 15 amino acids long. Trimming pared 3 bases from V and 7 bases from J, leaving 14 bases between. Germline V gives CDR1 SGHRS, CDR2 YFSETQ. CDR3 residues: CASSSKDSLNSPLHF. The CDR3, as DNA: TGCGCCAGCAGCTCGAAAGACAGTCTAAATTCACCCCTCCACTTT.

This sequence joins TRBV14 and TRBJ1-1, with D unresolved. V was cut by 1 base and J by 1 base, with 13 bases left in between. From germline, CDR1 is SGHDN and CDR2 FVKESK. The CDR3 covers 16 residues. The CDR3 sequence is CASSQGGGMRNTEAFF. The CDR3 DNA follows: TGTGCCAGCAGCCAAGGGGGAGGGATGCGGAACACTGAAGCTTTCTTT.

This clone was counted only a few times. The CDR3 reads CASSLAGTGYTF. The CDR3, as DNA: TGTGCCAGCAGCTTAGCAGGGACTGGCTACACCTTC. The chain links TRBV5-8 to TRBJ1-2, with D maybe TRBD1 (5 bases). Trimming left V 2 bases short and J 7 bases short, with 9 bases between. Germline V gene lookup returns CDR1 SGHTS and CDR2 YDEGEE. This CDR3 contains 12 residues. Full variable domain (missing parts from reference TRBV5-8 and TRBJ1-2): EAGVTQSPTHLIKTRGQQATLRCSPISGHTSVYWYQQALGLGLQFLLWYDEGEERNRGNFPPRFSGRQFPNYSSELNVNALELEDSALYLCASSLAGTGYTFGSGTRLTVV.

The V call is TRBV5-6, the J call TRBJ2-5; D ambiguous. The assigned J gene may be wrong: the sequence end matches TRBJ2-7 better. CDR3 length: 11 residues. Germline values: CDR1 SGHDT, CDR2 YYEEEE. The CDR3 is CASSLSDEQYF. CDR3 bases: TGTGCCAGCAGCTTGAGTGACGAGCAGTACTTC.

This clone was counted once. CDR3 residues: CASSVDRGFDYGYTF. DNA of the CDR3: TGTGCCAGTAGTGTGGACAGGGGCTTCGACTATGGCTACACCTTC. The V gene is TRBV19, the J gene TRBJ1-2; 9 nucleotides match TRBD1. There are 15 residues in the CDR3. Germline V gene sequence: CDR1 LNHDA, CDR2 SQIVND (reference sequence). The V gene end was trimmed by 5 bases and the J gene end by 3 bases; junction bases not matched to a gene: 7.

This chain joins TRBV20-1 and TRBJ2-7; TRBD1 might be the D (5 bases). Trimming left V 5 bases short and J 5 bases short, with 10 bases between. CDR1 DFQATT and CDR2 SNEGSKA come from the germline V gene (reference sequence). The CDR3 is 11 residues long. CDR3 DNA: TGCAGTGCTGAGGTAGGGGACGAGCAGTACTTC. Translation gives CSAEVGDEQYF.

In the case of this clone: One junction end does not reproduce the germline sequence, and a read error may be involved. This chain joins TRBV6-1 and TRBJ1-2; TRBD1 aligns across 8 bases. CDR1 is MNHNS and CDR2 is SASEGT in the germline V gene. The CDR3 runs to 12 residues. DNA of the CDR3: TGTGCCAGCAGTGAATTGCCTGGACAGGGTCATTTC. Encoded protein: CASSELPGQGHF.

CDR3 protein: CASSLDPNTGELFF. The CDR3 coding sequence is TGTGCCAGCAGTCTTGACCCAAACACCGGGGAGCTGTTTTTT. The chain carries TRBV5-4 and TRBJ2-2, with D unresolved. CDR3 length: 14 amino acids. V was clipped by 5 bases and J by 2 bases, with 10 bases between them. Germline loops: CDR1 SGHNT, CDR2 YYREEE (reference sequence).

The rearrangement joins TRBV9 to TRBJ2-3; TRBD1 or TRBD2 may be the D gene (6 bases each). V lost 3 bases and J 2 bases, leaving 16 bases between the germline ends. Germline values: CDR1 SGDLS, CDR2 YYNGEE. The CDR3 is 16 residues long. As DNA, the CDR3 is TGTGCCAGCAGCGGCGGTACGGGGGCGATCACAGATACGCAGTATTTT. This codes for CASSGGTGAITDTQYF.

V is TRBV30 and J is TRBJ1-1; 7 nucleotides match TRBD1. The CDR3 has 14 amino acids. The germline gives CDR1 GTSNPN, CDR2 SVGIG (reference sequence). V lost 8 bases and J lost 2; bases outside the gene matches: 11. The CDR3 bases are TGTGCCCAGGGTAGTCCAGGGGGTAACACTGAAGCTTTCTTT. Translated: CAQGSPGGNTEAFF.

The genes are TRBV6-8 and TRBJ1-5, with a possible D match to TRBD1 (6 bases). CDR1 and CDR2 from the germline V gene are MNHGY and SAAAGT. This CDR3 is 11 amino acids long. In DNA form, the CDR3 reads TGTGCAAAACAGGGAGATCAGCCCCAGCATTTT. This gives the protein CAKQGDQPQHF.